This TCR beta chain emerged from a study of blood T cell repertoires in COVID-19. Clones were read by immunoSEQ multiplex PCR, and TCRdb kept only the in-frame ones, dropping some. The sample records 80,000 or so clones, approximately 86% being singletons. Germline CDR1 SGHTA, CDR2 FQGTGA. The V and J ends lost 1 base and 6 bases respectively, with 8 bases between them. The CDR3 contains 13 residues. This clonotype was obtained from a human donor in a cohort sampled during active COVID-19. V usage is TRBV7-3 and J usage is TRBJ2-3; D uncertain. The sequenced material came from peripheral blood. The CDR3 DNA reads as TGTGCCAGCAGCTTAAACAGAATGGATACGCAGTATTTT. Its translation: CASSLNRMDTQYF.